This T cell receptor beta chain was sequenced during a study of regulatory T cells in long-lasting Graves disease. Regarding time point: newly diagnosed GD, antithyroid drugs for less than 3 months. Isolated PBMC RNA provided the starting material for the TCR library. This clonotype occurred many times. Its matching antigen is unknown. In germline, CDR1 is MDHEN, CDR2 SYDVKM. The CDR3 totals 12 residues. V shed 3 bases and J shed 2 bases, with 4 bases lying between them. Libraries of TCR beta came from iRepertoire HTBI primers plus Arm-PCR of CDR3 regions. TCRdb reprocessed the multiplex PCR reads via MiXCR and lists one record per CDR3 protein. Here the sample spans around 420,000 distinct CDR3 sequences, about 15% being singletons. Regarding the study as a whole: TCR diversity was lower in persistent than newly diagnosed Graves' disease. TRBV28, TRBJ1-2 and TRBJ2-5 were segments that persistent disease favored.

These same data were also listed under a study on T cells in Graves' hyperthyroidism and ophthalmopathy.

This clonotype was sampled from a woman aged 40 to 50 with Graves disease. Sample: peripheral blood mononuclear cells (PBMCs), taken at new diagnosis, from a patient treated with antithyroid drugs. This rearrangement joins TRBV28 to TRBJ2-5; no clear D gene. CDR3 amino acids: CASSLFQETQYF. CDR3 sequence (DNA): TGTGCCAGCAGTTTGTTTCAAGAGACCCAGTACTTC.